Below, 30 T cell receptor beta chains from the same sample are listed, as sequenced in a study of T cells in Graves' hyperthyroidism and ophthalmopathy. RNA transcripts yielded amplified TCR beta CDR3 regions. A set of HTBI primers served as the primers for a first-round RT-PCR of the TCR CDR3. A single record per CDR3 protein comes from TCRdb applying MiXCR to the multiplex PCR reads. The table lists 600,000 to 800,000 distinct CDR3 sequences, roughly 32% of them singletons. The sample consisted of blood. These receptor sequences come from a woman aged 40 to 49 with Graves' hyperthyroidism.

This clonotype showed up just a few times. The conserved phenylalanine or tryptophan normally closing the CDR3 is absent here, so this likely arose from a read error. It is unclear where the CDR3 begins or ends on the DNA, so no DNA is shown, and the CDR3 is as TCRdb lists it. J is TRBJ2-6 and V is TRBV10-3; the table gives TRBD1 as D, unverified against the DNA. Termini included, the CDR3 measures 8 amino acids. CDR1 and CDR2 (germline): ENHRY, SYGVKD. CDR3: CAISLSST.

In this sample, this clonotype turned up many times. The V call is TRBV5-1, the J call TRBJ2-7; TRBD2 aligns across 8 bases. The J segment lost 2 bases and the V segment lost 3 bases, leaving 1 base of the junction unmatched. Looked up from germline, CDR1 is SGHRS and CDR2 is YFSETQ. This CDR3 is built from 13 residues. The CDR3 sequence is CASSSGGTYEQYF. The CDR3 DNA sequence: TGCGCCAGCAGCTCGGGGGGGACCTACGAGCAGTACTTC.

The chain has TRBV14 and TRBJ2-2, with D unresolved. This CDR3 has 21 amino acids. Looked up from germline, CDR1 is SGHDN and CDR2 is FVKESK. Deletions cut 0 bases from V and 1 base from J, with 24 bases between. In DNA, the CDR3 is TGTGCCAGCAGCCAAGAGGTTTGGGCAGCTATACCATTTGGGAACACCGGGGAGCTGTTTTTT. It translates to CASSQEVWAAIPFGNTGELFF.

The chain links TRBV10-3 to TRBJ2-5; 12 bases fit TRBD2. Gene TRBJ2-1 matches the end of the DNA better, so the J call may be wrong. The CDR3 covers 14 residues. The germline V gene encodes CDR1 ENHRY and CDR2 SYGVKD. CDR3 nucleotide sequence: TGTGCCATCAGTGCCCCGACTAGCGGGGGCACCCAGTTCTTC. It is translated as CAISAPTSGGTQFF.

Regarding this clonotype: This may stem from a read error, because a much larger clone lies one nucleotide away. V and J are TRBV19 and TRBJ2-5, with 8 bases fitting TRBD1. Germline loops: CDR1 LNHDA, CDR2 SQIVND (reference sequence). This CDR3 spans 14 amino acids. CDR3 sequence reads: CASTDTGGRETQCF. As DNA, the CDR3 is TGTGCCAGTACCGACACAGGGGGGAGAGAGACCCAGTGCTTC.

At least ten counts were recorded for this clonotype. The CDR3 is CASSLFGTETYEQYF. The DNA of the CDR3 is TGTGCCAGCAGCTTGTTTGGGACAGAAACTTACGAGCAGTACTTC. The chain joins TRBV5-5 to TRBJ2-7; the match to TRBD1 covers 7 bases. The trim removed 1 base at V and 4 bases at J, leaving 8 bases unmatched. The CDR3 has 15 amino acids. Germline V gene lookup returns CDR1 SGHKS and CDR2 YYEKEE (reference sequence).

This clonotype was counted once. V gene TRBV12-3 or TRBV12-4 combines with J gene TRBJ1-5; 7 bases match TRBD1. The CDR3 consists of 16 residues. V lost 4 bases to trimming and J lost 5 bases; unmatched junction nucleotides: 11. CDR3 amino acids: CASSSTRDSPDQPQHF. CDR3 nucleotides: TGTGCCAGCAGTTCAACTAGGGACAGCCCAGATCAGCCCCAGCATTTT.

This clonotype showed up many times. J is TRBJ2-5 and V is TRBV5-4; D unclear. There are 13 residues in the CDR3. V was cut by 2 bases and J by 4 bases, with 9 bases left in between. Germline values: CDR1 SGHNT, CDR2 YYREEE (reference sequence). CDR3 sequence reads: CASSFGVSETQYF. The CDR3 nucleotides are TGTGCCAGCAGCTTCGGCGTGTCAGAGACCCAGTACTTC.

This clonotype appeared a few times. J is TRBJ1-1 and V is TRBV19; D remains unclear. Trimming took 3 bases from V and 7 from J, leaving 9 bases between them. CDR1 is LNHDA, CDR2 SQIVND, per germline (reference sequence). CDR3 length equals 12 residues. In nucleotides, the CDR3 is TGTGCCAGTAGTATTATGGACGGTGAAGCTTTCTTT. Its translation: CASSIMDGEAFF. Complete variable domain (other parts from reference TRBV19 and TRBJ1-1): DGGITQSPKYLFRKEGQNVTLSCEQNLNHDAMYWYRQDPGQGLRLIYYSQIVNDFQKGDIAEGYSVSREKKESFPLTVTSAQKNPTAFYLCASSIMDGEAFFGQGTRLTVV.

There are many counts of this clonotype. This chain uses TRBV7-9 with TRBJ2-5; TRBD1 might be the D (5 bases). This CDR3 is built from 12 residues. Trimming took 5 bases from V and 5 from J, leaving 9 bases between them. Germline V gene lookup returns CDR1 SEHNR and CDR2 FQNEAQ (reference sequence). The CDR3 nucleotides read TGTGCCAGCAGCGGGGCACAGGAGACCCAGTACTTC. Protein: CASSGAQETQYF.

This clonotype was seen repeatedly, ten times or more. The chain employs TRBV19 and TRBJ2-2; maybe TRBD1 (5 bases). Germline-derived CDR1 and CDR2 are LNHDA and SQIVND (reference sequence). There are 14 residues in the CDR3. Trimming stripped 6 bases from V and 4 bases from J, with 12 bases between. CDR3 sequence (DNA): TGTGCCAGTAGGAAGGGGCAGGGCACCGGGGAGCTGTTTTTT. Translating gives CASRKGQGTGELFF.

This rearrangement joins TRBV6-6 to TRBJ2-2; 7 nucleotides line up with TRBD1. This CDR3 has 14 residues. Germline loops: CDR1 MNHNY, CDR2 SVGAGI (reference sequence). With 5 bases clipped from V and 4 bases from J, the junction kept 4 bases outside the gene matches. The CDR3 here is CASSTAGGTGELFF. The CDR3, as DNA: TGTGCCAGCAGTACGGCAGGGGGCACCGGGGAGCTGTTTTTT.

This clonotype was recorded a few times. This chain joins TRBV4-1 and TRBJ2-5, with TRBD1 identical over 7 bases. The CDR3 runs 16 residues. CDR1 MGHRA and CDR2 YSYEKL come from the germline V gene. With V trimmed by 0 bases and J by 7 bases, 11 bases remained unmatched. The CDR3 sequence is CASSQDLRQGEGTQYF. DNA of the CDR3: TGCGCCAGCAGCCAAGATCTCCGGCAGGGGGAAGGGACCCAGTACTTC.

This clonotype was observed at least ten times. The chain employs TRBV7-2 and TRBJ2-7, with a possible D match to TRBD2 (5 bases). The CDR3 is made up of 15 amino acids. The germline V and J ends were trimmed by 0 bases and 0 bases, with 9 bases remaining between them. Germline-derived CDR1 and CDR2 are SGHTA and FQGNSA. The CDR3 sequence: CASSLAPGSSYEQYF. In nucleotides, the CDR3 is TGTGCCAGCAGCTTAGCCCCGGGGAGCTCCTACGAGCAGTACTTC.

This clonotype was picked up a small number of times. The chain has TRBV10-3 and TRBJ2-7; 8 positions match TRBD2. The V and J ends lost 10 bases and 3 bases, in that order; junction bases with no gene match: 14. CDR3 length: 15 residues. Germline CDR1 ENHRY, CDR2 SYGVKD. Here the CDR3 DNA reads TGTGCCAGCAGAAATGCCGGGGGGGGTAACTACGAGCAGTACTTC. Residues: CASRNAGGGNYEQYF.

This chain connects TRBV5-1 to TRBJ2-2; tentatively, D is TRBD2 (5 bases). Germline V gene lookup returns CDR1 SGHRS and CDR2 YFSETQ. The CDR3 runs to 16 residues. V was pared by 0 bases and J by 5 bases, with 14 bases between. CDR3 sequence (DNA): TGCGCCAGCAGCTTGGCCTCGGGTGGGAGAACCGGGGAGCTGTTTTTT. Translating it yields CASSLASGGRTGELFF. Full variable domain (remainder filled in from reference TRBV5-1 and TRBJ2-2): KAGVTQTPRYLIKTRGQQVTLSCSPISGHRSVSWYQQTPGQGLQFLFEYFSETQRNKGNFPGRFSGRQFSNSRSEMNVSTLELGDSALYLCASSLASGGRTGELFFGEGSRLTVL.

V is TRBV12-3 or TRBV12-4 and J is TRBJ1-6; perhaps TRBD1 as D (5 bases). Trimming took off 6 bases at V and 4 bases at J, with 16 bases between the two ends. The length of the CDR3 is 16 residues. CDR3 bases: TGTGCCAGCAGCCCGGCGGGGGAAAGTTATAATTCACCCCTCCACTTT. It encodes CASSPAGESYNSPLHF.

There are a few counts of this clonotype. V gene TRBV7-8 combines with J gene TRBJ2-3; D remains unclear. This CDR3 region has 14 residues. V dropped 5 bases and J dropped 0 bases, with 9 bases sitting between them. Germline V gives CDR1 SGHVS, CDR2 FQNEAQ. The CDR3 is CASSPISSTDTQYF. The CDR3 nucleotides are TGTGCCAGCAGCCCTATATCTAGCACAGATACGCAGTATTTT.

The chain couples TRBV29-1 to TRBJ2-7, with 8 bases identical to TRBD1. The CDR3 covers 10 residues. The V gene's germline CDR1 is SQVTM and CDR2 ANQGSEA. The CDR3 sequence: CVDRGTEQYF. DNA for the CDR3: TGCGTTGACAGGGGAACCGAGCAGTACTTC.

This clonotype was detected many times. The chain links TRBV4-3 to TRBJ1-3; D gene uncertain. CDR3 size: 16 residues. CDR1 LGHNA and CDR2 YSLEER come from the germline V gene. V lost 0 bases and J lost 2, with 11 bases in between. CDR3 protein: CASSQDRAATGNTIYF. CDR3 nucleotides: TGCGCCAGCAGCCAAGATCGTGCGGCAACTGGAAACACCATATATTTT.

The sample holds a few counts of this clonotype. This chain uses TRBV19 with TRBJ2-7; D call uncertain. Trimming cost V 0 bases and J 2 bases, with 14 bases left between them. Germline V gives CDR1 LNHDA, CDR2 SQIVND (reference sequence). The CDR3 runs 16 residues. CDR3 residues: CASSIDWNLNPYEQYF. In DNA form, the CDR3 reads TGTGCCAGTAGTATAGACTGGAATCTCAACCCCTACGAGCAGTACTTC.

J is TRBJ2-7 and V is TRBV3-1; TRBD1 is a possible D gene (5 bases). In germline, CDR1 is LGHDT, CDR2 YNNKEL (reference sequence). The CDR3 runs to 14 residues. Trimming shortened V by 2 bases and J by 6 bases, and 14 bases separated the two germline ends. The CDR3 loop is CASSQSSPGREQYF. As DNA, the CDR3 is TGTGCCAGCAGCCAAAGCTCCCCAGGGCGCGAGCAGTACTTC.

The chain combines TRBV11-2 with TRBJ2-3; possibly TRBD1 for D (6 bases). V was clipped by 4 bases and J by 1 base, with 18 bases between them. The CDR3 is made up of 17 amino acids. Germline-derived CDR1 and CDR2 are SGHAT and FQNNGV. The DNA of the CDR3 is TGTGCCAGCAGCTCGTTATACTCGACAGGACGCACAGATACGCAGTATTTT. Translated: CASSSLYSTGRTDTQYF.

The J gene is TRBJ1-6, the V gene TRBV2; 10 positions match TRBD1. The CDR3 extends over 16 amino acids. The ends lost 5 bases at V and 7 bases at J; junction bases unmatched: 8. CDR1 is SNHLY and CDR2 is FYNNEI in the germline V gene. In nucleotides, the CDR3 is TGTGCCAGCAGTCTTGGACAGGGGGTCCTGAATTCACCCCTCCACTTT. It translates to CASSLGQGVLNSPLHF.

The rearrangement links TRBV4-1 to TRBJ2-7; weak D call: TRBD2 (5 bases). V was cut by 2 bases and J by 6 bases, with 14 bases left in between. The CDR3 loop spans 14 amino acids. Germline V gene data show CDR1 as MGHRA and CDR2 as YSYEKL. The CDR3 reads CASSQRTLGGEQYF. CDR3 nucleotide sequence: TGCGCCAGCAGCCAACGGACCCTCGGAGGCGAGCAGTACTTC.

This chain joins TRBV29-1 and TRBJ2-3; 8 bases align to TRBD2. The trim removed 5 bases at V and 1 base at J, leaving 5 bases unmatched. The CDR3 contains 14 residues. Germline CDR1 SQVTM, CDR2 ANQGSEA. The CDR3 DNA follows: TGCAGCGTTCCCAGCGGGAGCGGCACAGATACGCAGTATTTT. Translation: CSVPSGSGTDTQYF.

In regard to this clonotype: A much larger clone lies a single base off, so this may be a read error. The chain carries TRBV15 and TRBJ2-2, with 8 bases matching TRBD1. CDR3 length: 14 amino acids. Germline lookup yields CDR1 LNHNV and CDR2 YYDKDF (reference sequence). The CDR3 loop is CPSRGTGNTGELFF. CDR3 coding DNA: TGTCCTTCTCGGGGGACAGGGAACACCGGGGAGCTGTTTTTT.

The chain has TRBV29-1 and TRBJ1-2; 8 bases map to TRBD1. V was pared by 8 bases and J by 3 bases, with 5 bases of the junction left unmatched. This CDR3 spans 12 amino acids. From germline, CDR1 is SQVTM and CDR2 ANQGSEA. The CDR3 loop reads CSPVQGDYGYTF. CDR3 nucleotide sequence: TGCAGCCCGGTACAGGGGGACTATGGCTACACCTTC.

The chain combines TRBV7-9 with TRBJ1-5, with 7 positions matching TRBD1. V dropped 0 bases and J dropped 3; count of bases not matched to a gene: 5. This CDR3 comprises 16 residues. Per the germline V gene, CDR1 is SEHNR and CDR2 is FQNEAQ (reference sequence). This CDR3 reads CASSLAGTENNQPQHF. The CDR3, as DNA: TGTGCCAGCAGCTTAGCCGGGACAGAGAACAATCAGCCCCAGCATTTT.

Ten or more counts support this clonotype. This rearrangement joins TRBV20-1 to TRBJ1-6, with TRBD1 as a possible D gene (5 bases). The CDR3 contains 15 residues. Germline V lookup: CDR1 DFQATT, CDR2 SNEGSKA (reference sequence). V was cut by 6 bases and J by 8 bases, with 20 bases left in between. For the CDR3, the DNA is TGCAGTGCGTTGGCTCTACAGGTTACAGATTCACCCCTCCACTTT. This translates into CSALALQVTDSPLHF.